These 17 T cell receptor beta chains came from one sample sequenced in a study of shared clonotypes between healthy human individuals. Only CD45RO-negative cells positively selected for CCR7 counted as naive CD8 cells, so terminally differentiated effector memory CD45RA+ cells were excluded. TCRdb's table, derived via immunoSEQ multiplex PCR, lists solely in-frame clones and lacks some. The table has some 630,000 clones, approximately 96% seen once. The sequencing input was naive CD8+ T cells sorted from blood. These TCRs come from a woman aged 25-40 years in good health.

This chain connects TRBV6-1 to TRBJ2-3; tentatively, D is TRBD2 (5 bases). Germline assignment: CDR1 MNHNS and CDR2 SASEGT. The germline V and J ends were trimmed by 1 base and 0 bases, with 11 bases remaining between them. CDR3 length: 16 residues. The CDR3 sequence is CASSEVPSPSTDTQYF. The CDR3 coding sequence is TGTGCCAGCAGTGAAGTACCTAGCCCTAGCACAGATACGCAGTATTTT.

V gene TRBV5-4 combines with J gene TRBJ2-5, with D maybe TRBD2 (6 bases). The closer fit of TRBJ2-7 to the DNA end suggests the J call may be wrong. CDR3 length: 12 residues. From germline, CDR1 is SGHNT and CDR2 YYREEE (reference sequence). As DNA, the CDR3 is TGTGCCAGCAGCGGAGGGTTACGCGAGCAGTACTTC. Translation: CASSGGLREQYF.

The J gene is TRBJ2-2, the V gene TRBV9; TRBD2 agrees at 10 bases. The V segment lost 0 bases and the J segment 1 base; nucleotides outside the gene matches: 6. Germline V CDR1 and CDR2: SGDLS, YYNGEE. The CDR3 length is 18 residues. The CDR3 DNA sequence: TGTGCCAGCAGCGTAGATCCTAGCGGGAGCGGGAACACCGGGGAGCTGTTTTTT. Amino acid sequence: CASSVDPSGSGNTGELFF.

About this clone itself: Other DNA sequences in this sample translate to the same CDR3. CDR3 sequence reads: CASSVVRGGTEAFF. The CDR3 nucleotides read TGTGCCAGCAGCGTAGTTCGGGGCGGCACTGAAGCTTTCTTT. V usage is TRBV9 and J usage is TRBJ1-1, with a weak D call TRBD1 (5 bases). The ends were cut back, 0 bases at V and 4 bases at J, with 10 bases in the middle. The germline gives CDR1 SGDLS, CDR2 YYNGEE. This CDR3 region has 14 residues.

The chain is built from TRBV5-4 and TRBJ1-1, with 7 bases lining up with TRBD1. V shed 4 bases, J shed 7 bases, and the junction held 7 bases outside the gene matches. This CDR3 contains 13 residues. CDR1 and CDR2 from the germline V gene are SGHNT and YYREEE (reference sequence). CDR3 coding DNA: TGTGCCAGCAGCACAGGGGTAGTGGTTGAAGCTTTCTTT. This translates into CASSTGVVVEAFF.

The CDR3 coding sequence is TGTGCCAGCACTATAACTAGCGGGAGGTTCTCCTACGAGCAGTACTTC. It specifies CASTITSGRFSYEQYF. The chain joins TRBV2 to TRBJ2-5, with 12 bases fitting TRBD2. The end of the DNA aligns better with TRBJ2-7, so the J call may be wrong. Germline assignment: CDR1 SNHLY and CDR2 FYNNEI. The CDR3 totals 16 residues.

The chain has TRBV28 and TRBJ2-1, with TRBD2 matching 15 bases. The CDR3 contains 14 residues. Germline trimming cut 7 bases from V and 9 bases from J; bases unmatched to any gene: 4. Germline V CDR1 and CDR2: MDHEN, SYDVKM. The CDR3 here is CASKGLAGGFEQFF. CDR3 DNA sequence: TGTGCCAGCAAGGGACTAGCGGGAGGCTTTGAGCAGTTCTTC.

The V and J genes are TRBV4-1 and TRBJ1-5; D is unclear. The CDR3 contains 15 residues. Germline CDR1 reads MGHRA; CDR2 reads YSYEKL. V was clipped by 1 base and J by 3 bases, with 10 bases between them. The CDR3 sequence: CASSQGYGINQPQHF. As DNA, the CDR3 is TGCGCCAGCAGCCAAGGATACGGTATCAATCAGCCCCAGCATTTT.

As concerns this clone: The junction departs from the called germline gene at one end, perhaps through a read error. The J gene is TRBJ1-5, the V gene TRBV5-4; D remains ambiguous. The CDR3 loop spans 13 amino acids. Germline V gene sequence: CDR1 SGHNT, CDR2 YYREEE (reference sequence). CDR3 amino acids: CASSQEGDQSQHF. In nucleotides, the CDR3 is TGTGCCAGCAGTCAAGAGGGAGATCAGTCCCAGCATTTT.

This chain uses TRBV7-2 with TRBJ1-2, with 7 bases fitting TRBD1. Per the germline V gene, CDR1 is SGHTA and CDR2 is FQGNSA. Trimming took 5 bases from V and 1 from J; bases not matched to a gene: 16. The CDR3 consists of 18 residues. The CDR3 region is CASSPRTFDRVINYGYTF. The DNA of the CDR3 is TGTGCCAGCAGCCCTAGGACTTTTGACAGGGTTATTAACTATGGCTACACCTTC.

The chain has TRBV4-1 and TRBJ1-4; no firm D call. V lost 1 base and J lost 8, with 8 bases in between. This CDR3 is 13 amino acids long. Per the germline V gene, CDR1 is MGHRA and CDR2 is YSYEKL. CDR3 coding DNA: TGCGCCAGCAGCCAAGGGACTGGGGAAAAACTGTTTTTT. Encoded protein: CASSQGTGEKLFF.

The CDR3 sequence is CASSQRQGFGNTIYF. The CDR3 DNA follows: TGCGCCAGCAGCCAAAGACAGGGGTTCGGAAACACCATATATTTT. The chain is built from TRBV4-1 and TRBJ1-3, with 8 bases that match TRBD1. Germline V gene lookup returns CDR1 MGHRA and CDR2 YSYEKL. The CDR3 is 15 amino acids. V gave up 2 bases and J gave up 4 bases; unmatched junction bases: 4.

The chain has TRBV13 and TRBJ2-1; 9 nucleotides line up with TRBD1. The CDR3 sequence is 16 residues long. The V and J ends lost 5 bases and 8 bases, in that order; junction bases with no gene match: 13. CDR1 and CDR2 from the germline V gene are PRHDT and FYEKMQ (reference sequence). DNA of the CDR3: TGTGCCAGCAGCCCCGGCGGACAGGGGAATTCGTATGAGCAGTTCTTC. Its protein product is CASSPGGQGNSYEQFF.

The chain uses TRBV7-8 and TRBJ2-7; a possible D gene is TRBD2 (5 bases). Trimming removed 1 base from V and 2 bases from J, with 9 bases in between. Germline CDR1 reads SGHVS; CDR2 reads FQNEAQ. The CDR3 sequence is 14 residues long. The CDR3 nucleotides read TGTGCCAGCAGCTTAGAGCGGACTGCCTACGAGCAGTACTTC. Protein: CASSLERTAYEQYF. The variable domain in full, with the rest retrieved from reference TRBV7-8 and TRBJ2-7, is GAGVSQSPRYKVAKRGQDVALRCDPISGHVSLFWYQQALGQGPEFLTYFQNEAQLDKSGLPSDRFFAERPEGSVSTLKIQRTQQEDSAVYLCASSLERTAYEQYFGPGTRLTVT.

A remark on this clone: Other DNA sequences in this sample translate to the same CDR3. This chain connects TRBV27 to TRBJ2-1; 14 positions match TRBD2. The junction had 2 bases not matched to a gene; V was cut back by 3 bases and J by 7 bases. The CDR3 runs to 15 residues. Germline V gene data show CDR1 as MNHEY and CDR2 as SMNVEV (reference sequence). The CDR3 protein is CASSLWTSGRNEQFF. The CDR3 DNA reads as TGTGCCAGCAGTTTGTGGACTAGCGGGAGGAATGAGCAGTTCTTC.

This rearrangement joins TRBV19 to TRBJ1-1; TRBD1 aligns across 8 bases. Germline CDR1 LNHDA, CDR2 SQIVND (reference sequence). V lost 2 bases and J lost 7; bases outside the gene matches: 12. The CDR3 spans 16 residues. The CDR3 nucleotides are TGTGCCAGTAGTATAAAGGGGGCGGGGACAGGAGTTGAAGCTTTCTTT. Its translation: CASSIKGAGTGVEAFF.

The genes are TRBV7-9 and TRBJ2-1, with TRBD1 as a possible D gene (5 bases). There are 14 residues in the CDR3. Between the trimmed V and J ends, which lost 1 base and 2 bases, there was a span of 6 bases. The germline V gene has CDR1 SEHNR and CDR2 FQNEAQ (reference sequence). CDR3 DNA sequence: TGTGCCAGCAGCTTAGTACAGGCCTACAATGAGCAGTTCTTC. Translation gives CASSLVQAYNEQFF.